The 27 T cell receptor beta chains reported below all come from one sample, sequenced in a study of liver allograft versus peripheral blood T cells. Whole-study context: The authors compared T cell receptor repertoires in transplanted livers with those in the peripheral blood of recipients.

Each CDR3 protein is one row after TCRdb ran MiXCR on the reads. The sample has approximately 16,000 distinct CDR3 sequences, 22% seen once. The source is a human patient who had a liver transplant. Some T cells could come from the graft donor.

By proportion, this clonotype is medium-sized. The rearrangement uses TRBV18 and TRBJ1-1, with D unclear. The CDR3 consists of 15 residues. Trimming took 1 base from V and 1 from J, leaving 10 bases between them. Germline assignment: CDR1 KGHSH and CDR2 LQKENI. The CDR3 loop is CASSPRHRSNTEAFF. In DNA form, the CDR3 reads TGTGCCAGCTCACCACGGCACCGTTCGAACACTGAAGCTTTCTTT.

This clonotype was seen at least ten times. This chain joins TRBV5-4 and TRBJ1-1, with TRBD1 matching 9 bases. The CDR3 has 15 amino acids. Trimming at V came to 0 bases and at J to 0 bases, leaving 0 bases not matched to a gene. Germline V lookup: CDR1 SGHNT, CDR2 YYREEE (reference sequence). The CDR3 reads CASSLGDRVNTEAFF. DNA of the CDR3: TGTGCCAGCAGCTTGGGGGACAGGGTGAACACTGAAGCTTTCTTT.

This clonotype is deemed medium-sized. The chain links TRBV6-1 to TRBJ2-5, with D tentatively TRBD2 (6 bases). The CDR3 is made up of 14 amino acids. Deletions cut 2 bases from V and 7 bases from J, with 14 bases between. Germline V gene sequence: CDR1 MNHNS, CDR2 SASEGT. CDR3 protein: CASSELEREVTQYF. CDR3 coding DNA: TGTGCCAGCAGTGAATTGGAAAGGGAGGTGACCCAGTACTTC.

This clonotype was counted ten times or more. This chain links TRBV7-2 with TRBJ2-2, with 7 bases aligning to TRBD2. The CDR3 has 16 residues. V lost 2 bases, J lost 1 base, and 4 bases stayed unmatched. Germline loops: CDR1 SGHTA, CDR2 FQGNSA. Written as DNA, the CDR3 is TGTGCCAGCAGCTTATTGGGCGGGGGGAACACCGGGGAGCTGTTTTTT. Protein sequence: CASSLLGGGNTGELFF.

CDR3 coding DNA: TGCAGTGCTAGGGGGGGGGAGGGGGTGCGAGCTTTCTTT. This codes for CSARGGEGVRAFF. This chain uses TRBV20-1 with TRBJ1-1, with D perhaps TRBD1 (6 bases). The CDR3 runs to 13 residues. CDR1 and CDR2 (germline): DFQATT, SNEGSKA (reference sequence). With 3 bases removed from V and 10 bases from J, the gap between germline ends came to 18 bases.

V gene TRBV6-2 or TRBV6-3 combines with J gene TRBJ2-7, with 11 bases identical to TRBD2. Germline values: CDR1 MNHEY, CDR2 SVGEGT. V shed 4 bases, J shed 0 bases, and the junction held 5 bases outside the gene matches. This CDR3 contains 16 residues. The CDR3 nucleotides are TGTGCCAGCAGTTCCCCTGGGACTAGCGGCTCCTACGAGCAGTACTTC. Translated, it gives CASSSPGTSGSYEQYF.

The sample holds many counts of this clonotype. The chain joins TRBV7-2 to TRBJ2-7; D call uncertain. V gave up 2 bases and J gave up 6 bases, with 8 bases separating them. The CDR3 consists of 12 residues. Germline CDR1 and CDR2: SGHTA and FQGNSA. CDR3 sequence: CASSLNSAEQYF. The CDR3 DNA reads TGTGCCAGCAGCTTAAATTCAGCCGAGCAGTACTTC.

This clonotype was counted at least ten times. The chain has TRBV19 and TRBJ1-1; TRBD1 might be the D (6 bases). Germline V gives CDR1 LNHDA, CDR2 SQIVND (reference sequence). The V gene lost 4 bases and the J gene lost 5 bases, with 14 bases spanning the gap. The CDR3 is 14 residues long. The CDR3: CASSTTGRRTEAFF. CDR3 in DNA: TGTGCCAGTAGTACCACAGGGAGGAGGACTGAAGCTTTCTTT. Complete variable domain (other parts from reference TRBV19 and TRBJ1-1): DGGITQSPKYLFRKEGQNVTLSCEQNLNHDAMYWYRQDPGQGLRLIYYSQIVNDFQKGDIAEGYSVSREKKESFPLTVTSAQKNPTAFYLCASSTTGRRTEAFFGQGTRLTVV.

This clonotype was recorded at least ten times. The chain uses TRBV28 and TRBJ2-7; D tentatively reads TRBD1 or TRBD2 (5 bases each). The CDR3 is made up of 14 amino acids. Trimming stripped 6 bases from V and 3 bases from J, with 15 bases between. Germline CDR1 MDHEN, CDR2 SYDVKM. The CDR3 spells CASRGRQIFYEQYF. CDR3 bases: TGTGCCAGCAGAGGGAGACAGATTTTCTACGAGCAGTACTTC.

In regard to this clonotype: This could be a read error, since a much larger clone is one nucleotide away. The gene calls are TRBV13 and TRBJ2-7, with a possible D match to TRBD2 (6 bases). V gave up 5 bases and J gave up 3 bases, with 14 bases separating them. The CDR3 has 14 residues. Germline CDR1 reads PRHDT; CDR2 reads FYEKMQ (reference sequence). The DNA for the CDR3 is TGTGCCAGCAGCATTAGGATTAGCGGCTACGAGCAGTACTTC. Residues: CASSIRISGYEQYF.

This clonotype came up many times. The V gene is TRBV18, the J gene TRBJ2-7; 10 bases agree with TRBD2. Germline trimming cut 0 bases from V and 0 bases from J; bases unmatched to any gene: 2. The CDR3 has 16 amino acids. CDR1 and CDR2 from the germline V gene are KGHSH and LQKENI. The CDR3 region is CASSPPTSGYSYEQYF. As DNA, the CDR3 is TGTGCCAGCTCACCACCGACTAGCGGGTACTCCTACGAGCAGTACTTC.

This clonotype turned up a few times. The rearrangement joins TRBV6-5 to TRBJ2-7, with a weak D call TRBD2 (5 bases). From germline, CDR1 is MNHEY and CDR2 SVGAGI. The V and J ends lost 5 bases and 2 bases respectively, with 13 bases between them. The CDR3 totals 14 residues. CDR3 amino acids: CASSPNNGAYEQYF. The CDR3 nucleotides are TGTGCCAGCAGTCCGAACAACGGGGCCTACGAGCAGTACTTC.

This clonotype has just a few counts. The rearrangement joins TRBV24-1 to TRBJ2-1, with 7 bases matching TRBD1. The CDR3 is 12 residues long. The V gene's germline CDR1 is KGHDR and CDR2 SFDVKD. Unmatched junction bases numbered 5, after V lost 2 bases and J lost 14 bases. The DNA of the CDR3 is TGTGCCACCAGTGATTACACCGGGACAGAGTTCTTC. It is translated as CATSDYTGTEFF.

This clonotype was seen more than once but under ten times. In DNA, the CDR3 is TGTGCCAGCAGCCAGTTCACAAGGGAAAAACTGTTTTTT. Encoded protein: CASSQFTREKLFF. The chain is built from TRBV14 and TRBJ1-4, with D unresolved. Trimming took off 3 bases at V and 8 bases at J, with 10 bases between the two ends. Germline V gene sequence: CDR1 SGHDN, CDR2 FVKESK. CDR3 length: 13 residues.

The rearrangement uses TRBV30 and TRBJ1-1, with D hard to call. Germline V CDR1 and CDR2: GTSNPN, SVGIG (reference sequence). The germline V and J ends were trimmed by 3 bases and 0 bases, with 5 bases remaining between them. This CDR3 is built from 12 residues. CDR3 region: CAWRGLNTEAFF. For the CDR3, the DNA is TGTGCCTGGAGAGGGTTGAACACTGAAGCTTTCTTT.

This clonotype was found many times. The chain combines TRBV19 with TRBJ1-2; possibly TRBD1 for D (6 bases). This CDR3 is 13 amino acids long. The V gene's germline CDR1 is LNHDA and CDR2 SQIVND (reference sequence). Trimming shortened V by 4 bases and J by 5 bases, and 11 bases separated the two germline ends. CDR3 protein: CASSTGAPYGYTF. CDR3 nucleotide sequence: TGTGCCAGTAGTACGGGGGCCCCGTATGGCTACACCTTC.

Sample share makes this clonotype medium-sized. CDR3 loop: CAISDRGTASSYNSPLHF. The CDR3 nucleotides are TGTGCCATCAGCGACCGCGGCACAGCGAGCTCCTATAATTCACCCCTCCACTTT. The chain recombines TRBV10-3 with TRBJ1-6; D is ambiguous. Germline V gene lookup returns CDR1 ENHRY and CDR2 SYGVKD. The V and J ends lost 6 bases and 0 bases respectively, with 18 bases between them. The CDR3 length is 18 residues.

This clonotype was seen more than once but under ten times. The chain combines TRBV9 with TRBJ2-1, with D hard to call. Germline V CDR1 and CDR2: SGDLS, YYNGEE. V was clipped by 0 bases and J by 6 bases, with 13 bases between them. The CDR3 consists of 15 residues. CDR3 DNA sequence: TGTGCCAGCAGCGTAGTGGCATCAGCTTCCAATGAGCAGTTCTTC. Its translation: CASSVVASASNEQFF.

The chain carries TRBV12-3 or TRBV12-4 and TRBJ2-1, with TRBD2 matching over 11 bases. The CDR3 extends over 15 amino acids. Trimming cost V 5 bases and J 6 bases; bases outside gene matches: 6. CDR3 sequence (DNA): TGTGCCAGCAGTGTACTAGCGGGAGTTTTCAATGAGCAGTTCTTC. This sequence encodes CASSVLAGVFNEQFF.

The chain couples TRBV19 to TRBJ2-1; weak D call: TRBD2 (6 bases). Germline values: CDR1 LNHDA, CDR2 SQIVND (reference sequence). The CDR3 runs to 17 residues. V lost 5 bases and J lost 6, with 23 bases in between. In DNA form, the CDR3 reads TGTGCCAGTAGTCCTCAATTGTTGGGGGGTGTCCCCAATGAGCAGTTCTTC. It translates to CASSPQLLGGVPNEQFF.

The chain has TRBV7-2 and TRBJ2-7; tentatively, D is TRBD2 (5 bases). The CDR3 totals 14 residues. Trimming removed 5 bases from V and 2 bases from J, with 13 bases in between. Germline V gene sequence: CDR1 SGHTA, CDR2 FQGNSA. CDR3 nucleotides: TGTGCCAGCAGCCCCCCGCGGGTTGCCTACGAGCAGTACTTC. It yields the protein CASSPPRVAYEQYF.

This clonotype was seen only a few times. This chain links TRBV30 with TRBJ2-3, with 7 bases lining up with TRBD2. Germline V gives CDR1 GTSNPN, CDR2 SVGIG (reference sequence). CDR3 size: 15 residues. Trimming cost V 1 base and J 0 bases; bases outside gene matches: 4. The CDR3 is CAWSAVGRSTDTQYF. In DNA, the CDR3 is TGTGCCTGGAGTGCCGTCGGGAGGAGCACAGATACGCAGTATTTT.

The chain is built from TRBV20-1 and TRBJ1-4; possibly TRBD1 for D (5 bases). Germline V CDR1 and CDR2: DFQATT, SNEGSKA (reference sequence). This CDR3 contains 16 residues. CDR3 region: CIAPGRTTALREKLFF. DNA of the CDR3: TGCATTGCCCCGGGACGAACGACCGCTTTGAGGGAAAAACTGTTTTTT.

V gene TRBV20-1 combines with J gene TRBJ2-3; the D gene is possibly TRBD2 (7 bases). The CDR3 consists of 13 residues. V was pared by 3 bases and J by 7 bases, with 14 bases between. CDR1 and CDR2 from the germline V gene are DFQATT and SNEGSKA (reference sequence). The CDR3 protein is CSARYGGPNTQYF. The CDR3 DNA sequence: TGCAGTGCTAGGTACGGGGGGCCAAATACGCAGTATTTT.

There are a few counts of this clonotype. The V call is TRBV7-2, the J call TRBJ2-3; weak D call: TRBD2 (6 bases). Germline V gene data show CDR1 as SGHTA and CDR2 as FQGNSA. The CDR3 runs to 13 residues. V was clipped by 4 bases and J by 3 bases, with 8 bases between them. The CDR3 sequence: CASSSDYTDTQYF. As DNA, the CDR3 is TGTGCCAGCAGCTCGGACTATACAGATACGCAGTATTTT.

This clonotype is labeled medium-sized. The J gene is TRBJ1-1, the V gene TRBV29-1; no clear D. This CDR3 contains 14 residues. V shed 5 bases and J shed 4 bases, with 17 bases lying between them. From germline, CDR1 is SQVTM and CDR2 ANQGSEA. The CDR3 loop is CSVSPLGSSTEAFF. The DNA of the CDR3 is TGCAGCGTTTCCCCTCTGGGGAGTTCCACTGAAGCTTTCTTT.

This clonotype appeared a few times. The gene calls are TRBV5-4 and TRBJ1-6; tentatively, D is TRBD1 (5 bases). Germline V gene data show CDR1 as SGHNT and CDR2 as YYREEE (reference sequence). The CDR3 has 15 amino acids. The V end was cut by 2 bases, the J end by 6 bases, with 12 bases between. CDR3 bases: TGTGCCAGCAGCTTTGGGGGGAACAGTAATTCACCCCTCCACTTT. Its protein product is CASSFGGNSNSPLHF.